This paragraph covers one T cell receptor (beta chain) sequence. MiXCR was run by TCRdb on the 5' RACE reads, yielding one entry per CDR3 protein. The sample lists about 74,000 distinct CDR3 sequences, roughly 6.9% seen once, with around 32% in the top ten. The sample comes from a study of T cells after yellow fever vaccination. The V and J ends lost 3 bases and 2 bases respectively, with 16 bases between them. Germline values: CDR1 SGHTS, CDR2 YDEGEE. The CDR3 has 16 residues. The chain uses TRBV5-8 and TRBJ2-3; tentative D call: TRBD1 (6 bases). The sample here was CD8+ T cells sorted from PBMCs, taken 4 to 5 days after the first yellow fever vaccination. This TCR was recovered from a man aged 18 to 29 who received the YFV17D yellow fever vaccine. The CDR3 coding sequence is TGTGCCAGCAGCTGGGGAGAGACAGGCTTCACAGATACGCAGTATTTT. Translated: CASSWGETGFTDTQYF. The whole variable domain, filled in from reference TRBV5-8 and TRBJ2-3, reads EAGVTQSPTHLIKTRGQQATLRCSPISGHTSVYWYQQALGLGLQFLLWYDEGEERNRGNFPPRFSGRQFPNYSSELNVNALELEDSALYLCASSWGETGFTDTQYFGPGTRLTVL.